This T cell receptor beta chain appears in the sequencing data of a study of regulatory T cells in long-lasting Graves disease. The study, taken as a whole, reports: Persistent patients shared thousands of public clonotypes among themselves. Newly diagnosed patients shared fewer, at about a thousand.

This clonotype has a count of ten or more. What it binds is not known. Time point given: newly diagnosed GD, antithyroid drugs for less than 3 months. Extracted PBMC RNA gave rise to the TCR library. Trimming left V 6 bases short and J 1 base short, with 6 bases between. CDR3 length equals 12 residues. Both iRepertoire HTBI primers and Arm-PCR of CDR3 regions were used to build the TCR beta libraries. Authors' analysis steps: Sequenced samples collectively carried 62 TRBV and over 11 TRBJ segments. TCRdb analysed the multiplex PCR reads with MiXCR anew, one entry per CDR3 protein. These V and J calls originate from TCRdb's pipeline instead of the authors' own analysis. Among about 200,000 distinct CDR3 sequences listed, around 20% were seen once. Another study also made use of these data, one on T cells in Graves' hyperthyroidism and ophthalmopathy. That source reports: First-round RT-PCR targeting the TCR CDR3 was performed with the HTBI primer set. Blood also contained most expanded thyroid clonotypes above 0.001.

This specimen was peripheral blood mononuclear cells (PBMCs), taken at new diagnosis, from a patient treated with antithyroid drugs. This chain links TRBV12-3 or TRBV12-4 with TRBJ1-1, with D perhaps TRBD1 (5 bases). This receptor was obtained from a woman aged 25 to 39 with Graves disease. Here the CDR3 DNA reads TGTGCCAGCAGGGGGACGAACACTGAAGCTTTCTTT. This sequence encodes CASRGTNTEAFF.